This section outlines one TCR beta chain sequence together with its context. What it binds is unknown. TCRB transcripts that were expressed got sequenced, as all of the isolated RNA had been reverse transcribed. Sequenced by immunoSEQ multiplex PCR; TCRdb stores in-frame clones only, minus some. The sample shows roughly 38,000 clones, 65% to 70% of them seen only once. Sorting gave populations that all exceeded 95% purity. There are 15 residues in the CDR3. V gave up 1 base and J gave up 5 bases; unmatched junction bases: 6. The germline CDR1 and CDR2 sequences are LGHNA and YNFKEQ. These data come from a study of beta chain features in type 1 diabetes. Findings and caveats of the study: VDJ junctions from type 1 diabetes patients carried fewer insertions and larger deletions. Shorter TCRB CDR3s, moderately but significantly so, marked every one of the four CD4+ subsets in Type 1 diabetes patients.

The chain links TRBV4-2 to TRBJ2-5; TRBD1 matches at 8 bases. Specimen: Tregs from blood. The receptor was isolated from a man aged 25-45 years with type 1 diabetes. Some clones in this sample may be carry-over from other donors' samples. The CDR3 region is CASSQAWTGRETQYF. CDR3 DNA: TGTGCCAGCAGCCAAGCCTGGACAGGGCGGGAGACCCAGTACTTC.